Many counts were recorded for the clone carrying this T cell receptor (beta chain). Its antigen is unknown. The beta constant-region primer was an equimolar mix of two oligonucleotides covering TRBC1 and TRBC2. The ligated cDNA underwent four PCR rounds using SP2 and nested alpha and beta constant-region primers. TCRdb passed the UMI-ligation and nested PCR reads through MiXCR, listing each CDR3 protein once. The table has roughly 130,000 distinct CDR3 sequences, 35% to 45% seen once; the top ten hold around 0.92%. Four subsets defined by CD45RA and CD27 were sorted after CD3, CD4, CD8 and live/dead staining. This record belongs to a study of naive and memory T cell subsets. The study's findings and limits: No ground truth validated the naive and memory repertoire findings. Each distinct alpha or beta sequence counts as one clonotype.

Germline V gene data show CDR1 as ENHRY and CDR2 as SYGVKD. V shed 5 bases and J 5 bases; nucleotides not matched to a gene: 0. This CDR3 spans 13 amino acids. Sequencing used central memory CD4+ T cells from blood. The chain carries TRBV10-3 and TRBJ2-1; 10 bases map to TRBD2. This receptor was identified in a human donor in good health. CDR3 region: CAISSGRDNEQFF. The CDR3 region has the DNA TGTGCCATCAGTAGCGGGAGGGACAATGAGCAGTTCTTC.